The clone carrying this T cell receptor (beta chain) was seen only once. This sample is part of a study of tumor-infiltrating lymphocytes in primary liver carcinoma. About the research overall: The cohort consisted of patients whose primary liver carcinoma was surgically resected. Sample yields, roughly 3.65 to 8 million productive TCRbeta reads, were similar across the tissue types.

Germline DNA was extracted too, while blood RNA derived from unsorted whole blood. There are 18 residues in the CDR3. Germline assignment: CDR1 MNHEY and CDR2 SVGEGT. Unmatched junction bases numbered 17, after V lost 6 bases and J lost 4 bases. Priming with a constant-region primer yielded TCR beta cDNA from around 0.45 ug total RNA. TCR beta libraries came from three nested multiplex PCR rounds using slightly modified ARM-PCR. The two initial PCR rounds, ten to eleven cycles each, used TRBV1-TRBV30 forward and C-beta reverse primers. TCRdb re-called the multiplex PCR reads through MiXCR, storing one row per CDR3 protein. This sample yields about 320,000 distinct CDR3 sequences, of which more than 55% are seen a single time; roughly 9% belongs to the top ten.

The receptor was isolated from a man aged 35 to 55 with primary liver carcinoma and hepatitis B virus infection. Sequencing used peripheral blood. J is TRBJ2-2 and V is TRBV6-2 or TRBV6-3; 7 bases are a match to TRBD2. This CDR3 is CASSLPGLVGVVTGELFF. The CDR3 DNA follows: TGTGCCAGCAGCCTTCCCGGACTAGTGGGAGTGGTCACCGGGGAGCTGTTTTTT.